These T cell receptor beta chains were read from a single sample in a study of blood T cells in healthy people across ages. Each CDR3 protein is one row after TCRdb ran MiXCR on the 5' RACE reads. The sample comprises fewer than 2,000,000 distinct CDR3 sequences, about 39% of which are singletons, and 20% to 25% rests with the top ten. The sample consisted of blood. These receptors were taken from a human donor in good health. Both conserved end residues are part of each CDR3. Each record gives: D gene, V gene, clone size, CDR3 length, J gene, CDR3 DNA, CDR3 protein. The D gene is left open where the match is weak. Size is omitted from some rows. Given values are once, few, many or a class for expanded clones.

D gene: NA
V gene: TRBV6-5
clone size: few
CDR3 length: 14
J gene: TRBJ1-4
CDR3 DNA: TGTGCCAGCAGTTACTCGCGGCGGAATGAAAAACTGTTTTTT
CDR3 protein: CASSYSRRNEKLFF

D gene: NA
V gene: TRBV27
clone size: few
CDR3 length: 18
J gene: TRBJ2-1
CDR3 DNA: TGTGCCAGCAGTCACCAGGGAAAATGGGGGGTCAACTACAATGAGCAGTTCTTC
CDR3 protein: CASSHQGKWGVNYNEQFF

D gene: TRBD2
V gene: TRBV3-1
clone size: NA
CDR3 length: 16
J gene: TRBJ2-1
CDR3 DNA: TGTGCCAGCAGCCAATTTTCTAGCGGGCTAGCTAACGCCAAGTTCTTC
CDR3 protein: CASSQFSSGLANAKFF

D gene: NA
V gene: TRBV28
clone size: few
CDR3 length: 14
J gene: TRBJ1-1
CDR3 DNA: TGTGCCAGCAGTACCCCCGGGGACATTGTTGAAGCTTTCTTT
CDR3 protein: CASSTPGDIVEAFF

D gene: TRBD1
V gene: TRBV11-1
clone size: NA
CDR3 length: 14
J gene: TRBJ2-6
CDR3 DNA: TGTGCCAGCAGCGACAGGGTTGGGGCCAACGTCCTGACTTTC
CDR3 protein: CASSDRVGANVLTF

D gene: NA
V gene: TRBV7-9
clone size: few
CDR3 length: 13
J gene: TRBJ2-2
CDR3 DNA: TGTGCCAGCAGCTTAGTAGTCCCCGGGGAGCTGTTTTTT
CDR3 protein: CASSLVVPGELFF

D gene: NA
V gene: TRBV5-5
clone size: once
CDR3 length: 15
J gene: TRBJ2-3
CDR3 DNA: TGTGCCAGCAGCTTACTCACAAGTAGCACAGATACGCAGTATTTT
CDR3 protein: CASSLLTSSTDTQYF

D gene: NA
V gene: TRBV9
clone size: few
CDR3 length: 14
J gene: TRBJ1-3
CDR3 DNA: TGTGCCAGCACACACCGGGACTCTGGAAACACCATATATTTT
CDR3 protein: CASTHRDSGNTIYF

D gene: NA
V gene: TRBV3-1
clone size: NA
CDR3 length: 16
J gene: TRBJ1-2
CDR3 DNA: TGTGCCAGCAGCCGGACACCTGGTTTTCCTGGCTATGGCTACACCTTC
CDR3 protein: CASSRTPGFPGYGYTF

D gene: TRBD2
V gene: TRBV6-6
clone size: once
CDR3 length: 15
J gene: TRBJ2-3
CDR3 DNA: TGTGCCAGCAGCTGGGGAAGCGGGGGCACAGATACGCAGTATTTT
CDR3 protein: CASSWGSGGTDTQYF

D gene: NA
V gene: TRBV9
clone size: NA
CDR3 length: 15
J gene: TRBJ2-3
CDR3 DNA: TGTGCCAGCAGCGCGAAGGGGTCCCTCACAGATACGCAGTATTTT
CDR3 protein: CASSAKGSLTDTQYF

D gene: TRBD1
V gene: TRBV7-2
clone size: NA
CDR3 length: 15
J gene: TRBJ2-7
CDR3 DNA: TGTGCCAGCAGCCAGACAGGGATCACCTCCTACGAGCAGTACTTC
CDR3 protein: CASSQTGITSYEQYF

D gene: NA
V gene: TRBV11-1
clone size: few
CDR3 length: 15
J gene: TRBJ2-5
CDR3 DNA: TGTGCCAGCAGCTTACCCCAGGGGCGGCGCGGGGAGCAGTACTTC
CDR3 protein: CASSLPQGRRGEQYF

D gene: TRBD1
V gene: TRBV12-3/TRBV12-4
clone size: NA
CDR3 length: 15
J gene: TRBJ2-5
CDR3 DNA: TGTGCCGGCAGTACCCTCGACAGGGGGCGCGAGACCCAGTACTTC
CDR3 protein: CAGSTLDRGRETQYF

D gene: NA
V gene: TRBV27
clone size: NA
CDR3 length: 15
J gene: TRBJ1-1
CDR3 DNA: TGTGCCAGCAGTTTGGCCTGGGGGCAGGAGACTGAAGCTTTCTTT
CDR3 protein: CASSLAWGQETEAFF

D gene: TRBD1
V gene: TRBV20-1
clone size: NA
CDR3 length: 17
J gene: TRBJ1-5
CDR3 DNA: TGCAGTGCTCTGACTTTCGAAGGGACAGGGCGCGATCAGCCCCAGCATTTT
CDR3 protein: CSALTFEGTGRDQPQHF

D gene: NA
V gene: TRBV7-2
clone size: once
CDR3 length: 14
J gene: TRBJ2-3
CDR3 DNA: TGTGCCAGCAGCATGGACGGGAATAATGAAAAACTGTATTTT
CDR3 protein: CASSMDGNNEKLYF

D gene: NA
V gene: TRBV28
clone size: NA
CDR3 length: 15
J gene: TRBJ2-1
CDR3 DNA: TGTGCCAGCGAGACGGTCTCCACCTTTGACAATGAGCAGTTCTTC
CDR3 protein: CASETVSTFDNEQFF

D gene: NA
V gene: TRBV5-6
clone size: once
CDR3 length: 18
J gene: TRBJ1-2
CDR3 DNA: TGTGCCAGCAGCCCTACCGGGGTAGGGAGGGGCTCTGGCTATGGCTACACCTTC
CDR3 protein: CASSPTGVGRGSGYGYTF

D gene: NA
V gene: TRBV4-1
clone size: NA
CDR3 length: 13
J gene: TRBJ1-2
CDR3 DNA: TGCGCCAGCAGCCAAGAGGCAGGGAATGGCTACACCTTC
CDR3 protein: CASSQEAGNGYTF

D gene: NA
V gene: TRBV6-2/TRBV6-3
clone size: few
CDR3 length: 15
J gene: TRBJ1-5
CDR3 DNA: TGTGCCAGCAGTATCCTTGGGGCCACCCATCAGCCCCAGCATTTT
CDR3 protein: CASSILGATHQPQHF

D gene: NA
V gene: TRBV4-1
clone size: NA
CDR3 length: 16
J gene: TRBJ1-2
CDR3 DNA: TGCGCCAGCAGCCAAGAATGGTCAGGAGGGGAGGAAGGCTACACCTTC
CDR3 protein: CASSQEWSGGEEGYTF

D gene: NA
V gene: TRBV27
clone size: NA
CDR3 length: 14
J gene: TRBJ1-2
CDR3 DNA: TGTGCCGGCAGCCTCTACCCCTACGGCTATGGCTACACCTTC
CDR3 protein: CAGSLYPYGYGYTF

D gene: NA
V gene: TRBV3-1
clone size: few
CDR3 length: 15
J gene: TRBJ2-7
CDR3 DNA: TGTGCCAGCAGCTCACGACCGGGGATTAGCTACGAGCAGTACTTC
CDR3 protein: CASSSRPGISYEQYF

D gene: NA
V gene: TRBV12-3/TRBV12-4
clone size: few
CDR3 length: 15
J gene: TRBJ2-1
CDR3 DNA: TGTGCCAGCAGCCCCAGGGGGGGGAGATCCAATGAGCAGTTCTTC
CDR3 protein: CASSPRGGRSNEQFF

D gene: NA
V gene: TRBV25-1
clone size: NA
CDR3 length: 13
J gene: TRBJ1-1
CDR3 DNA: TGTGCCAGCAGTGAATCAGGGTTCACTGAAGCTTTCTTT
CDR3 protein: CASSESGFTEAFF

D gene: NA
V gene: TRBV12-3/TRBV12-4
clone size: NA
CDR3 length: 13
J gene: TRBJ2-7
CDR3 DNA: TGTGCCAGCAGTCGGACACTCTTCAACGAGCAGTACTTC
CDR3 protein: CASSRTLFNEQYF

D gene: TRBD1
V gene: TRBV7-6
clone size: few
CDR3 length: 17
J gene: TRBJ2-5
CDR3 DNA: TGTGCCAGCAGCTCTAACCCGGGACAGGGGTTGGGAGAGACCCAGTACTTC
CDR3 protein: CASSSNPGQGLGETQYF

D gene: NA
V gene: TRBV20-1
clone size: NA
CDR3 length: 15
J gene: TRBJ1-5
CDR3 DNA: TGCAGTGCTAGAGACGGGACGAGGGGCAATCAGCCCCAGCATTTT
CDR3 protein: CSARDGTRGNQPQHF

D gene: NA
V gene: TRBV29-1
clone size: NA
CDR3 length: 13
J gene: TRBJ2-1
CDR3 DNA: TGCAGCGTTGAGGTGCCGGGGACAAGGACGCAGTTCTTC
CDR3 protein: CSVEVPGTRTQFF

D gene: NA
V gene: TRBV5-5
clone size: NA
CDR3 length: 13
J gene: TRBJ2-5
CDR3 DNA: TGTGCCAGCAGCTTGTTATGGCAAGAGACCCAGTACTTC
CDR3 protein: CASSLLWQETQYF

D gene: TRBD2
V gene: TRBV20-1
clone size: many
CDR3 length: 16
J gene: TRBJ2-3
CDR3 DNA: TGCAGTGCTAGAGATCTGGCGGGGGGGCACACAGATACGCAGTATTTT
CDR3 protein: CSARDLAGGHTDTQYF

D gene: NA
V gene: TRBV12-3/TRBV12-4
clone size: NA
CDR3 length: 13
J gene: TRBJ1-2
CDR3 DNA: TGTGCCAGCAGTTTTTACTCCCCCCGCTGCTACACCTTC
CDR3 protein: CASSFYSPRCYTF

D gene: TRBD2
V gene: TRBV7-6
clone size: NA
CDR3 length: 17
J gene: TRBJ2-7
CDR3 DNA: TGTGCCAGCAGCTTAGGTCTAGCGGGGGCCTCCCAGGGCGAGCAGTACTTC
CDR3 protein: CASSLGLAGASQGEQYF

D gene: NA
V gene: TRBV12-3/TRBV12-4
clone size: NA
CDR3 length: 12
J gene: TRBJ2-7
CDR3 DNA: TGTGCCAGCAGCACATCAAGGGACGAGCAGTACTTC
CDR3 protein: CASSTSRDEQYF

D gene: NA
V gene: TRBV28
clone size: few
CDR3 length: 11
J gene: TRBJ1-4
CDR3 DNA: TGTGCCAGCAGCAATAATGAAAAACTGTTTTTT
CDR3 protein: CASSNNEKLFF

D gene: NA
V gene: TRBV15
clone size: few
CDR3 length: 15
J gene: TRBJ2-1
CDR3 DNA: TGTGCCACCAGCAGTCCTAAGCGGACCTACAATGAGCAGTTCTTC
CDR3 protein: CATSSPKRTYNEQFF

D gene: NA
V gene: TRBV4-2
clone size: NA
CDR3 length: 16
J gene: TRBJ2-1
CDR3 DNA: TGTGCCAGCAGCCCGTCTCTTTTGCCCTCCTACAATGAGCAGTTCTTC
CDR3 protein: CASSPSLLPSYNEQFF

D gene: TRBD1
V gene: TRBV4-3
clone size: NA
CDR3 length: 14
J gene: TRBJ2-5
CDR3 DNA: TGCGCCAGCAGCCAAGATGGACAGGGGGTAGAGCAGTACTTC
CDR3 protein: CASSQDGQGVEQYF

D gene: TRBD2
V gene: TRBV5-1
clone size: NA
CDR3 length: 16
J gene: TRBJ2-5
CDR3 DNA: TGCGCCAGCAGCGCCGGACTAGCGGGGACGCTGGATACCCAGTACTTC
CDR3 protein: CASSAGLAGTLDTQYF

D gene: NA
V gene: TRBV15
clone size: NA
CDR3 length: 14
J gene: TRBJ2-7
CDR3 DNA: TGTGCCACCAGCAGAGATGACTATCCCTACGAGCAGTACTTC
CDR3 protein: CATSRDDYPYEQYF

D gene: NA
V gene: TRBV12-3/TRBV12-4
clone size: many
CDR3 length: 15
J gene: TRBJ2-3
CDR3 DNA: TGTGCCAGCAGTTTAGAAAATAGGGGCACAGATACGCAGTATTTT
CDR3 protein: CASSLENRGTDTQYF

D gene: NA
V gene: TRBV7-9
clone size: few
CDR3 length: 14
J gene: TRBJ2-7
CDR3 DNA: TGTGCCAGCAGCCCACAACCGGGGGCCTACGAGCAGTACTTC
CDR3 protein: CASSPQPGAYEQYF

D gene: NA
V gene: TRBV6-2/TRBV6-3
clone size: NA
CDR3 length: 12
J gene: TRBJ2-1
CDR3 DNA: TGTGCCAGCACCCTCCAGTGGGGTGAGCAGTTCTTC
CDR3 protein: CASTLQWGEQFF

D gene: NA
V gene: TRBV7-9
clone size: few
CDR3 length: 15
J gene: TRBJ2-7
CDR3 DNA: TGTGCCAGCAGTTACGGGACGCCGAACTCCTACGAGCAGTACTTC
CDR3 protein: CASSYGTPNSYEQYF